A selection of T cell receptor beta chains follows, all from one sample in a study of T cell changes during pregnancy in multiple sclerosis. Measured with immunoSEQ multiplex PCR; TCRdb has only the in-frame clones, and not every one. The sample shows 75,000 to 95,000 clones, approximately 90% of them seen only once. Sequences were derived from peripheral blood, sampled in the first trimester of pregnancy. Receptor source: a female donor in good health, enrolled as a control in a pregnancy study. CDR3s include the opening cysteine and the closing phenylalanine or tryptophan. The order of the fields is D gene, J gene, V gene, clone size, CDR3 protein, CDR3 DNA. D genes are given only for firm matches. Only part of the rows carry a size: once, few, many, or a class if the clone is expanded.

>-|TRBJ2-1|TRBV7-6|-
CASSQVRGSSYNEQFF
TGTGCCAGCAGCCAGGTTCGGGGGAGCTCCTACAATGAGCAGTTCTTC
>-|TRBJ1-1|TRBV9|-
CASSVDQGYTEAFF
TGTGCCAGCAGCGTAGATCAGGGTTACACTGAAGCTTTCTTT
>-|TRBJ2-5|TRBV11-2|-
CASGAGRGETQYF
TGTGCCAGCGGGGCAGGGCGTGGAGAGACCCAGTACTTC
>-|TRBJ1-2|TRBV13|-
CASSFEGNPYGYTF
TGTGCCAGCAGCTTCGAGGGAAATCCCTATGGCTACACCTTC
>TRBD1|TRBJ1-5|TRBV6-1|-
CASSRGQMGNQPQHF
TGTGCCAGCAGTAGGGGACAGATGGGCAATCAGCCCCAGCATTTT
>TRBD1|TRBJ1-1|TRBV27|few
CASTGGTEAFF
TGTGCCAGCACAGGGGGAACTGAAGCTTTCTTT
>TRBD2|TRBJ2-1|TRBV12-5|once
CASGLPPKLAVWGNEQFF
TGTGCTAGTGGTTTGCCTCCTAAACTAGCGGTCTGGGGGAATGAGCAGTTCTTC
>TRBD1|TRBJ2-1|TRBV10-3|-
CAISRGTDYNEQFF
TGTGCCATCAGCAGGGGGACCGATTACAATGAGCAGTTCTTC
>-|TRBJ2-3|TRBV19|-
CASSLWAGVSTDTQYF
TGTGCCAGTAGTCTATGGGCAGGGGTTAGCACAGATACGCAGTATTTT
>-|TRBJ2-7|TRBV27|-
CASSLPGIEQYF
TGTGCCAGCAGTTTACCAGGGATCGAGCAGTACTTC
>-|TRBJ1-5|TRBV27|-
CASSKGNQPQHF
TGTGCCAGCAGTAAGGGGAATCAGCCCCAGCATTTT
>TRBD2|TRBJ2-1|TRBV29-1|-
CSVVPIAGGPHNEQFF
TGCAGCGTTGTACCCATAGCGGGGGGGCCCCACAATGAGCAGTTCTTC
>-|TRBJ2-1|TRBV20-1|-
CSTRAGNEQFF
TGCAGTACCAGAGCCGGGAATGAGCAGTTCTTC
>-|TRBJ1-4|TRBV7-2|once
CASSPDRTNEKLFF
TGTGCCAGCAGCCCGGACAGAACTAATGAAAAACTGTTTTTT
>-|TRBJ1-2|TRBV19|few
CASSGQNYGYTF
TGTGCCAGTAGTGGACAGAACTATGGCTACACCTTC
>TRBD1|TRBJ2-3|TRBV13|-
CASSFTGTGGEPDTQYF
TGTGCCAGCAGTTTTACCGGGACAGGGGGCGAACCAGATACGCAGTATTTT
>-|TRBJ1-5|TRBV6-4|-
CASNASREVHSNQPQHF
TGTGCCAGCAATGCGTCCAGGGAGGTGCATAGCAATCAGCCCCAGCATTTT
>-|TRBJ2-7|TRBV5-1|once
CASSFDGDEQYF
TGCGCCAGCAGCTTCGACGGGGACGAGCAGTACTTC
>TRBD2|TRBJ2-1|TRBV18|-
CASSPPLGGGTNEQFF
TGTGCCAGCTCACCACCTTTGGGCGGGGGTACTAATGAGCAGTTCTTC
>-|TRBJ2-3|TRBV7-3|-
CASSPGGATDTQYF
TGTGCCAGCAGCCCCGGGGGAGCTACAGATACGCAGTATTTT
>TRBD2|TRBJ2-1|TRBV6-5|-
CASSRTGGASPFF
TGTGCCAGCAGTCGAACCGGGGGGGCTTCCCCGTTCTTC
>-|TRBJ1-5|TRBV4-2|-
CASSQDSDRPNQPQHF
TGTGCCAGCAGCCAAGATTCGGACAGACCCAATCAGCCCCAGCATTTT
>-|TRBJ2-1|TRBV4-3|-
CASSKAGGDNEQFF
TGCGCCAGCAGCAAAGCAGGAGGGGACAATGAGCAGTTCTTC
>TRBD2|TRBJ2-3|TRBV11-2|-
CASSSGGGSTDTQYF
TGTGCCAGCAGCTCGGGCGGGGGAAGCACAGATACGCAGTATTTT